This T cell receptor beta chain was recovered during a study of long-term antiretroviral therapy in people with HIV. Survey level was the resolution at which the v3.0 immunoSEQ assay ran. Method: immunoSEQ multiplex PCR; TCRdb's copy keeps in-frame clones and lacks some. The sample includes tens of thousands of clones, roughly 80% of them seen just once. This clone was counted a single time. The CDR3 is 14 amino acids. Germline V gene sequence: CDR1 SGHTA, CDR2 FQGNSA. Trimming pared 8 bases from V and 0 bases from J, leaving 11 bases between. This receptor was taken from a man younger than 30 with HIV. The material was unsorted PBMCs, obtained 0.8 years before starting antiretroviral therapy. The rearrangement links TRBV7-2 to TRBJ2-1; a weak D match, TRBD1 (6 bases). CDR3 nucleotide sequence: TGTGCCAGCTACCGGGACAACTCCTACAATGAGCAGTTCTTC. It specifies CASYRDNSYNEQFF.